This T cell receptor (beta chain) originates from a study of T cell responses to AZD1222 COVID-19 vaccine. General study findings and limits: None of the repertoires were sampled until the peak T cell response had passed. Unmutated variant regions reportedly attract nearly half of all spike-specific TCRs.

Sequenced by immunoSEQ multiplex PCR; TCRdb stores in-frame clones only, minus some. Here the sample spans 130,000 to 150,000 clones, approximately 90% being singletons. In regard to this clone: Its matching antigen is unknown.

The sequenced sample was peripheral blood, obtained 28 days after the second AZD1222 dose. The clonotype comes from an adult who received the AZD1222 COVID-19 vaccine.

The CDR3 loop is CASSEGTSGTYEQYF. The CDR3 DNA reads TGTGCCAGCAGCGAAGGGACTAGCGGAACCTACGAGCAGTACTTC. The chain couples TRBV5-4 to TRBJ2-7, with 11 bases fitting TRBD2. V was clipped by 4 bases and J by 2 bases; unmatched bases: 5. Germline CDR1 reads SGHNT; CDR2 reads YYREEE (reference sequence). This CDR3 is built from 15 residues.